These 12 T cell receptor beta chains were sequenced from one sample in a study of cytomegalovirus exposure and HLA in healthy donors. With 60 Vbeta and 13 Jbeta primers, the PCR was carried out. TCRdb's table, derived via immunoSEQ multiplex PCR, lists solely in-frame clones and lacks some. The data show more than 150,000 clones, with 75% to 90% seen just once and less than 1.5% held by the top ten. Sequencing was carried out using PBMCs. These TCRs come from a girl between 5 and 17 years old in good health and CMV-seropositive.

This clone was detected a few times. The chain carries TRBV9 and TRBJ2-7; D is ambiguous. Germline CDR1 and CDR2: SGDLS and YYNGEE. The germline V and J ends were trimmed by 2 bases and 8 bases, with 11 bases remaining between them. CDR3 length equals 12 residues. The CDR3 sequence: CASSVFGGKQYF. DNA for the CDR3: TGTGCCAGCAGCGTTTTTGGCGGCAAGCAGTACTTC.

This chain uses TRBV5-1 with TRBJ2-7; 11 bases are a match to TRBD2. The CDR3 runs to 19 residues. Germline V gene sequence: CDR1 SGHRS, CDR2 YFSETQ. Losses at the gene ends were 4 bases for V and 3 bases for J; bases not matched to a gene: 18. In DNA, the CDR3 is TGCGCCAGCAGCACTTGCTCCAATGGACTAGCGGGTGTATACTACGAGCAGTACTTC. It encodes CASSTCSNGLAGVYYEQYF.

This clone has only a few counts. The V and J genes are TRBV6-5 and TRBJ2-1; 10 bases map to TRBD1. The germline V gene encodes CDR1 MNHEY and CDR2 SVGAGI. With V trimmed by 0 bases and J by 3 bases, 2 bases remained unmatched. This CDR3 contains 16 residues. In nucleotides, the CDR3 is TGTGCCAGCAGTTACTCGACAGGGGGCAGCTACAATGAGCAGTTCTTC. It specifies CASSYSTGGSYNEQFF.

The CDR3 sequence is CASSQEFLAGRTQYF. In DNA form, the CDR3 reads TGTGCCAGCAGCCAAGAATTCCTAGCGGGACGTACGCAGTATTTT. V is TRBV4-2 and J is TRBJ2-3; 9 bases map to TRBD2. Trimming removed 0 bases from V and 8 bases from J; junction bases left unmatched: 6. This CDR3 is built from 15 residues. Germline loops: CDR1 LGHNA, CDR2 YNFKEQ.

This chain uses TRBV15 with TRBJ2-6; the D is unclear. Trimming cost V 1 base and J 2 bases, with 12 bases left between them. The CDR3 covers 17 residues. Germline CDR1 and CDR2: LNHNV and YYDKDF (reference sequence). The CDR3 reads CATSRGLQPPGANVLTF. CDR3 sequence (DNA): TGTGCCACCAGCAGAGGCCTACAGCCTCCTGGGGCCAACGTCCTGACTTTC.

The chain recombines TRBV5-6 with TRBJ1-2, with a weak D call TRBD1 (5 bases). The germline V and J ends were trimmed by 7 bases and 0 bases, with 10 bases remaining between them. Germline CDR1 SGHDT, CDR2 YYEEEE. The CDR3 contains 13 residues. The CDR3 here is CASQGAANYGYTF. CDR3 sequence (DNA): TGTGCCAGCCAAGGGGCAGCTAACTATGGCTACACCTTC.

V and J are TRBV5-6 and TRBJ2-3; tentatively, D is TRBD2 (6 bases). V dropped 0 bases and J dropped 1 base, with 12 bases sitting between them. Germline CDR1 SGHDT, CDR2 YYEEEE. The CDR3 loop spans 16 amino acids. The CDR3 DNA reads TGTGCCAGCAGCTTGGCCGCGACGGGAGGCACAGATACGCAGTATTTT. This encodes CASSLAATGGTDTQYF.

The chain couples TRBV19 to TRBJ1-5; possibly TRBD1 for D (6 bases). Germline V gene sequence: CDR1 LNHDA, CDR2 SQIVND (reference sequence). Trimming left V 4 bases short and J 9 bases short, with 16 bases between. The CDR3 sequence is 14 residues long. This CDR3 is CASSREFRGSPQHF. In DNA form, the CDR3 reads TGTGCCAGTAGTAGAGAATTCAGGGGCTCGCCCCAGCATTTT.

V and J are TRBV5-6 and TRBJ2-3, with 9 nucleotides matching TRBD1. This CDR3 has 15 residues. V was clipped by 0 bases and J by 3 bases; unmatched bases: 2. The V gene's germline CDR1 is SGHDT and CDR2 YYEEEE. The CDR3 protein is CASSLAGTGTDTQYF. The CDR3, as DNA: TGTGCCAGCAGCTTGGCTGGGACAGGGACAGATACGCAGTATTTT. The full variable domain, rest sourced from reference TRBV5-6 and TRBJ2-3, is DAGVTQSPTHLIKTRGQQVTLRCSPKSGHDTVSWYQQALGQGPQFIFQYYEEEERQRGNFPDRFSGHQFPNYSSELNVNALLLGDSALYLCASSLAGTGTDTQYFGPGTRLTVL.

Comments on this clone: The same CDR3 is also encoded by other DNA sequences in this sample. V usage is TRBV5-4 and J usage is TRBJ1-5; the D is unclear. Germline CDR1 is SGHNT and CDR2 is YYREEE (reference sequence). Trimming stripped 4 bases from V and 3 bases from J, with 8 bases between. This CDR3 comprises 13 residues. CDR3 DNA: TGTGCCAGCAGCCCGGGTGTCAATCAGCCCCAGCATTTT. It encodes CASSPGVNQPQHF.

The chain carries TRBV5-1 and TRBJ2-7; 9 bases line up with TRBD1. The V segment lost 7 bases and the J segment 6 bases; nucleotides outside the gene matches: 8. CDR3 length: 13 residues. The germline V gene encodes CDR1 SGHRS and CDR2 YFSETQ. The CDR3 reads CASRAGTGTEQYF. CDR3 DNA: TGCGCCAGCCGGGCCGGGACAGGGACCGAGCAGTACTTC.

This chain links TRBV5-1 with TRBJ1-3; 8 positions match TRBD1. There are 16 residues in the CDR3. V lost 3 bases to trimming and J lost 0 bases; unmatched junction nucleotides: 5. CDR1 and CDR2 from the germline V gene are SGHRS and YFSETQ. The CDR3 coding sequence is TGCGCCAGCAGCTGGGGACAGGTTATCTCTGGAAACACCATATATTTT. It specifies CASSWGQVISGNTIYF.